This entry concerns a single T cell receptor (beta chain). The data originate from a study of blood T cell repertoires in COVID-19. Study-wide background: Samples taken during acute and convalescent COVID-19 were collected in the United States, Italy and Spain. T cells, B-cell-depleted T cells, or PBMCs provided the cDNA or gDNA that served as material.

In the source study's methods: Amplification of reference gene primers was used by the study to estimate nucleated cell counts. Assay: immunoSEQ multiplex PCR; the TCRdb copy retains only in-frame clones and omits some. V and J calls and clone size are given by that table; D and trimming were obtained from the DNA. The table shows roughly 250,000 clones, with about 89% occurring only once. The clonotype comes from a woman between 45 and 65 years old with acute or convalescent COVID-19. Sequenced material: peripheral blood.

The CDR3 DNA reads as TGTGCCACCAGTGGGCAGGGGGATGAAAAACTGTTTTTT. It encodes CATSGQGDEKLFF. The chain links TRBV24-1 to TRBJ1-4; 7 bases line up with TRBD1. There are 13 residues in the CDR3. J was trimmed by 6 bases and V by 5 bases; bases with no gene match: 2. From germline, CDR1 is KGHDR and CDR2 SFDVKD.